This T cell receptor beta chain appears in the sequencing data of a study of blood T cell repertoires in COVID-19 (dated by TCRdb to about 2020). In the study overall: Samples from collaborators originated in the United States, Italy and Spain and spanned both the acute and convalescent phases of COVID-19. The repertoires were released in a freely available public database meant as a resource for research on the immune response to SARS-CoV-2. Where HLA class I and class II types were available, the types were taken from metadata supplied by the sample provider, not from assay-based typing. The sample metadata nearly always contained a de-identified subject ID, COVID-19 status, age in years and sex. The samples were drawn from the first 160 participants of the ongoing ImmuneRACE study and from more than 1,000 subjects provided by 6 global collaborators. Subjects who had been exposed to COVID-19, were actively infected with it, or had recovered from it provided the deeply sampled blood TCRbeta repertoires that made up the dataset. The prospective study material was composed of cDNA or gDNA derived from T cells, B-cell-depleted T cells, or PBMCs.

CDR3 length: 14 amino acids, cysteine to phenylalanine. Kept here is only the CDR3 DNA, which spans 42 bases and is read in frame from base 1. V and J are truncated by 3 bases and 7 bases respectively, leaving an intervening sequence of 15 bases. CDR1 and CDR2, looked up from the germline V gene, are SGHTA and FQGNSA. Broad study findings and their caveats: How much clinical and demographic metadata was included differed by source and by participant, and the metadata was provided uncurated.

TCRbeta CDR3 regions were amplified from genomic DNA using the immunoSEQ Assay, a bias-controlled multiplex PCR. The authors processed their data as follows. The number of nucleated cells in each sample was estimated by amplification of reference gene primers within the assay. To quantify the absolute abundance of each unique TCRbeta CDR3 rearrangement, sequence reads were collapsed and filtered. For each sample, productive Simpson clonality was calculated as the square root of Simpson's diversity index over productive rearrangements. The clones in this table, taken by TCRdb from immuneACCESS, are in-frame only. Not every clone is retained; where verified, under half of the shortfall comes from an unresolved V gene, and the cause of the rest is unknown. That table is the source of V, J and clone size, and D and trimming were worked out from the DNA. Within this sample are around 92,000 clones, with 89% of them counted one time only. The ten largest clonotypes hold approximately 5.2% of the sample.

Collaborating institutions collected whole blood in K2EDTA tubes following their own protocols. For TCRbeta analysis, collaborators shipped samples in one of three forms: frozen whole blood, isolated PBMCs, or DNA extracted from either of those sample types. Worth noting for this clone: Its antigen is not yet known. It has no much larger one-base neighbor in the sample; base qualities were not kept.

The sequenced sample was peripheral blood. The rearranged chain carries TRBV7-2 and TRBJ1-1; a tentative D match to TRBD1 spans 6 bases. The clonotype comes from a woman older than 75 with active COVID-19. CDR3 region: CASSLVRGGGEAFF. The nucleotide sequence is given as TGTGCCAGCAGCTTGGTGCGAGGGGGGGGTGAAGCTTTCTTT.